Shown below are 28 T cell receptor beta chains from a single sample sequenced in a study of PD-1 blockade in mismatch repair-deficient tumors. Method: immunoSEQ multiplex PCR; TCRdb's copy keeps in-frame clones and lacks some. The sample holds tens of thousands of clones, almost 80% seen once. The sequenced sample was peripheral blood, obtained 2 weeks after starting pembrolizumab. Receptors originate from an adult with mismatch repair-deficient cancer.

V usage is TRBV6-4 and J usage is TRBJ2-1; D ambiguous. The CDR3 runs 12 residues. V was cut by 1 base and J by 7 bases, with 5 bases left in between. Germline lookup yields CDR1 MRHNA and CDR2 SNTAGT. CDR3 sequence reads: CASSDWTNEQFF. The DNA for the CDR3 is TGTGCCAGCAGTGACTGGACGAATGAGCAGTTCTTC.

The chain uses TRBV19 and TRBJ2-5; a possible D gene is TRBD2 (5 bases). Trimming pared 7 bases from V and 6 bases from J, leaving 15 bases between. Germline V CDR1 and CDR2: LNHDA, SQIVND (reference sequence). There are 13 residues in the CDR3. The CDR3 reads CASNDGLLKTQYF. CDR3 in DNA: TGTGCCAGTAACGATGGACTTTTGAAGACCCAGTACTTC.

V usage is TRBV11-2 and J usage is TRBJ1-2; 12 bases agree with TRBD1. The CDR3 has 18 residues. V trimming: 3 bases; J trimming: 1 base; junction bases outside the gene matches: 9. Germline CDR1 reads SGHAT; CDR2 reads FQNNGV. The CDR3 DNA reads TGTGCCAGCAGCTTTTACGCCGGGACAGGGGGCCATAACTATGGCTACACCTTC. It is translated as CASSFYAGTGGHNYGYTF.

This sequence joins TRBV19 and TRBJ2-1; TRBD2 might be the D (6 bases). The CDR3 is 15 residues long. V was pared by 5 bases and J by 8 bases, with 19 bases between. Germline assignment: CDR1 LNHDA and CDR2 SQIVND (reference sequence). The DNA of the CDR3 is TGTGCCAGTAGTTTAGGAGGTCTAGCGAAAGATGAGCAGTTCTTC. Encoded protein: CASSLGGLAKDEQFF.

The chain joins TRBV15 to TRBJ1-5; tentative D call: TRBD1 (5 bases). Germline CDR1 reads LNHNV; CDR2 reads YYDKDF (reference sequence). CDR3 length: 19 residues. The germline V and J ends were trimmed by 0 bases and 2 bases, with 20 bases remaining between them. CDR3 DNA sequence: TGTGCCACCAGCAGAGATCCGAGAAAGCAGGGAGTAGGCAATCAGCCCCAGCATTTT. Its translation is CATSRDPRKQGVGNQPQHF.

V and J are TRBV7-2 and TRBJ2-7; no reliable D call. Germline loops: CDR1 SGHTA, CDR2 FQGNSA. Trimming removed 1 base at V and 7 bases at J, with 14 bases between. The CDR3 has 14 amino acids. This chain's CDR3 is CASSLVLALGEQYF. CDR3 coding DNA: TGTGCCAGCAGCTTAGTTTTAGCATTGGGGGAGCAGTACTTC.

V usage is TRBV14 and J usage is TRBJ1-5, with D unclear. Trimming left V 3 bases short and J 1 base short, with 4 bases between. The CDR3 length is 13 residues. Germline V gene data show CDR1 as SGHDN and CDR2 as FVKESK. CDR3 nucleotide sequence: TGTGCCAGCAGCCAGTCGAGCAATCAGCCCCAGCATTTT. Translated, it gives CASSQSSNQPQHF. The full variable domain, rest sourced from reference TRBV14 and TRBJ1-5, is EAGVTQFPSHSVIEKGQTVTLRCDPISGHDNLYWYRRVMGKEIKFLLHFVKESKQDESGMPNNRFLAERTGGTYSTLKVQPAELEDSGVYFCASSQSSNQPQHFGDGTRLSIL.

CDR3 loop: CASSRAGGELFF. The CDR3 DNA is TGTGCCAGTAGCAGGGCGGGCGGGGAGCTGTTTTTT. The chain links TRBV19 to TRBJ2-2; either TRBD1 or TRBD2 may fit D (5 bases each). Trimming cost V 6 bases and J 7 bases, with 9 bases left between them. Germline loops: CDR1 LNHDA, CDR2 SQIVND (reference sequence). The CDR3 consists of 12 residues.

This clone was detected a few times. CDR3 in amino acids: CASSLEQYEQYF. The CDR3 DNA reads TGTGCCAGCAGCTTAGAACAGTACGAGCAGTACTTC. The J gene is TRBJ2-7, the V gene TRBV7-8; D gene uncertain. The germline CDR1 and CDR2 sequences are SGHVS and FQNEAQ. The CDR3 totals 12 residues. Trimming took 1 base from V and 4 from J, leaving 5 bases between them.

The CDR3 here is CASSPRTGGETQYF. CDR3 sequence (DNA): TGCGCCAGCAGCCCCAGGACAGGGGGAGAGACCCAGTACTTC. The chain employs TRBV5-1 and TRBJ2-5; 10 bases align to TRBD1. V shed 4 bases, J shed 4 bases, and the junction held 4 bases outside the gene matches. Germline CDR1 SGHRS, CDR2 YFSETQ. CDR3 size: 14 residues. The full variable domain, with the rest looked up from reference TRBV5-1 and TRBJ2-5, is KAGVTQTPRYLIKTRGQQVTLSCSPISGHRSVSWYQQTPGQGLQFLFEYFSETQRNKGNFPGRFSGRQFSNSRSEMNVSTLELGDSALYLCASSPRTGGETQYFGPGTRLLVL.

Regarding this clone: One end of the junction is discordant with germline, which a read error may explain. The rearrangement joins TRBV9 to TRBJ1-2; 10 bases are shared with TRBD1. Germline CDR1 and CDR2: SGDLS and YYNGEE. This CDR3 region has 15 residues. CDR3 nucleotide sequence: TGTGCCAGCAGCCCCGGGACAGGGGACGTCTTAGGCTACATCTTC. It translates to CASSPGTGDVLGYIF.

The chain carries TRBV7-3 and TRBJ2-6; D gene uncertain. This CDR3 comprises 18 residues. Trimming took 1 base from V and 0 from J, leaving 13 bases between them. Germline V gene data show CDR1 as SGHTA and CDR2 as FQGTGA. The CDR3 loop reads CASSLSANPASGANVLTF. The CDR3 DNA reads TGTGCCAGCAGCTTAAGTGCGAACCCGGCCTCTGGGGCCAACGTCCTGACTTTC.

The V gene is TRBV10-3, the J gene TRBJ2-5, with D perhaps matching TRBD2 (5 bases). In germline, CDR1 is ENHRY, CDR2 SYGVKD. This CDR3 has 13 residues. Trimming took 6 bases from V and 2 from J, leaving 10 bases between them. The CDR3, as DNA: TGTGCCATCAGCGCGGGCGGGCAAGAGACCCAGTACTTC. It codes for CAISAGGQETQYF.

The chain recombines TRBV6-5 with TRBJ2-5; unclear D gene. This CDR3 has 14 residues. Germline CDR1 MNHEY, CDR2 SVGAGI. The V and J ends lost 6 bases and 1 base respectively, with 12 bases between them. The CDR3 DNA reads as TGTGCCAGCAGCCTTAGCCTCATCCAAGAGACCCAGTACTTC. It codes for CASSLSLIQETQYF.

The CDR3 DNA reads TGTGCCAGCAGCTCTTTTGGGACTAGCAAAGACGAGCAGTACTTC. Its protein product is CASSSFGTSKDEQYF. The chain joins TRBV27 to TRBJ2-7, with 9 nucleotides matching TRBD2. In germline, CDR1 is MNHEY, CDR2 SMNVEV (reference sequence). The CDR3 loop spans 15 amino acids. J lost 5 bases, V lost 6 bases, and 11 bases had no gene match.

The V and J genes are TRBV29-1 and TRBJ2-1; perhaps TRBD2 as D (5 bases). The CDR3 consists of 13 residues. CDR1 is SQVTM, CDR2 ANQGSEA, per germline. The germline V and J ends were trimmed by 7 bases and 0 bases, with 10 bases remaining between them. In nucleotides, the CDR3 is TGCAGCGCTGGACTTTACTCCTACAATGAGCAGTTCTTC. Translating it yields CSAGLYSYNEQFF.

The chain links TRBV9 to TRBJ2-2; no clear D. The CDR3 totals 12 residues. V lost 4 bases and J 6 bases, leaving 7 bases between the germline ends. Germline V lookup: CDR1 SGDLS, CDR2 YYNGEE. The CDR3 DNA sequence: TGTGCCAGCAGCCCCCGACCCGGGGAGCTGTTTTTT. Residues: CASSPRPGELFF.

In regard to this clone: Other DNA sequences in this specimen translate into the identical CDR3. The V call is TRBV9, the J call TRBJ2-1; no reliable D call. CDR3 size: 13 residues. The V end was cut by 1 base, the J end by 4 bases, with 6 bases between. Germline loops: CDR1 SGDLS, CDR2 YYNGEE. The CDR3 protein is CASSVNPYNEQFF. The CDR3 nucleotides read TGTGCCAGCAGCGTAAACCCGTACAATGAGCAGTTCTTC.

This clone has a count of ten or more. This chain joins TRBV14 and TRBJ2-2; the D gene is possibly TRBD1 (5 bases). With 4 bases removed from V and 9 bases from J, the gap between germline ends came to 9 bases. Germline V gives CDR1 SGHDN, CDR2 FVKESK. This CDR3 is 12 amino acids long. The CDR3 DNA reads as TGTGCCAGCAGCCCGGACACTCGGGAGCTGTTTTTT. It translates to CASSPDTRELFF. Variable domain in full (rest from reference TRBV14 and TRBJ2-2): EAGVTQFPSHSVIEKGQTVTLRCDPISGHDNLYWYRRVMGKEIKFLLHFVKESKQDESGMPNNRFLAERTGGTYSTLKVQPAELEDSGVYFCASSPDTRELFFGEGSRLTVL.

The chain couples TRBV13 to TRBJ2-7; D unresolved. The germline V and J ends were trimmed by 0 bases and 3 bases, with 9 bases remaining between them. This CDR3 contains 14 residues. Germline V gene data show CDR1 as PRHDT and CDR2 as FYEKMQ (reference sequence). Here the CDR3 DNA reads TGTGCCAGCAGCTTAGGCAGGAAGGGCTACGAGCAGTACTTC. Its protein is CASSLGRKGYEQYF.

V gene TRBV5-1 combines with J gene TRBJ2-7; the match to TRBD2 covers 7 bases. V was clipped by 3 bases and J by 0 bases; unmatched bases: 6. This CDR3 region has 15 residues. Germline V gene sequence: CDR1 SGHRS, CDR2 YFSETQ. Written as DNA, the CDR3 is TGCGCCAGCAGCTCCCGCGGGGGAAGCTCCTACGAGCAGTACTTC. This translates into CASSSRGGSSYEQYF.

The chain is built from TRBV7-9 and TRBJ2-2, with a weak D call TRBD2 (6 bases). The CDR3 loop spans 16 amino acids. CDR1 SEHNR and CDR2 FQNEAQ come from the germline V gene (reference sequence). V lost 1 base, J lost 5 bases, and 14 bases lay in between. DNA for the CDR3: TGTGCCAGCAGCTTAGGTGCGGGGAGAACAACCGGGGAGCTGTTTTTT. Its protein product is CASSLGAGRTTGELFF.

This sequence joins TRBV5-1 and TRBJ2-5; D is undetermined. With 0 bases removed from V and 1 base from J, the gap between germline ends came to 7 bases. This CDR3 is 14 amino acids long. CDR1 is SGHRS and CDR2 is YFSETQ in the germline V gene. CDR3 DNA: TGCGCCAGCAGCTTGGGGCGCCTCCAAGAGACCCAGTACTTC. Translation gives CASSLGRLQETQYF.

The V gene is TRBV16, the J gene TRBJ1-5; D uncertain. V shed 5 bases and J shed 6 bases, with 17 bases lying between them. CDR3 length: 15 amino acids. Germline V lookup: CDR1 KGHSY, CDR2 FQNENV. The CDR3 reads CASSTGMDSRQPQHF. CDR3 in DNA: TGTGCCAGCAGCACGGGGATGGATTCTCGTCAGCCCCAGCATTTT.

The chain combines TRBV19 with TRBJ2-5; D may be TRBD2 (6 bases). Trimming left V 5 bases short and J 1 base short, with 14 bases between. Per the germline V gene, CDR1 is LNHDA and CDR2 is SQIVND (reference sequence). This CDR3 spans 15 amino acids. CDR3 protein: CASSGRGTAQETQYF. As DNA, the CDR3 is TGTGCCAGTAGTGGGCGCGGGACCGCCCAAGAGACCCAGTACTTC.

The V call is TRBV5-5, the J call TRBJ1-2; 9 nucleotides match TRBD1. The CDR3 length is 12 residues. V lost 3 bases, J lost 6 bases, and 0 bases stayed unmatched. CDR1 and CDR2 from the germline V gene are SGHKS and YYEKEE (reference sequence). This CDR3 reads CASSWDRDGYTF. The CDR3 bases are TGTGCCAGCAGCTGGGACAGGGATGGCTACACCTTC.

The chain carries TRBV5-1 and TRBJ2-7; TRBD1 is a possible D gene (5 bases). V lost 0 bases to trimming and J lost 6 bases, with 13 bases between them. CDR1 and CDR2 from the germline V gene are SGHRS and YFSETQ. The CDR3 covers 14 residues. CDR3 region: CASSLVGWGSEQYF. CDR3 nucleotides: TGCGCCAGCAGCTTGGTAGGGTGGGGCTCCGAGCAGTACTTC.

The chain is built from TRBV27 and TRBJ2-4; D possibly matches TRBD1 or TRBD2 (5 bases each). The germline V and J ends were trimmed by 1 base and 4 bases, with 11 bases remaining between them. CDR1 MNHEY and CDR2 SMNVEV come from the germline V gene (reference sequence). The CDR3 length is 15 residues. The CDR3 spells CASSLLPGSKNIQYF. The CDR3 region has the DNA TGTGCCAGCAGTTTATTGCCAGGGAGTAAAAACATTCAGTACTTC.